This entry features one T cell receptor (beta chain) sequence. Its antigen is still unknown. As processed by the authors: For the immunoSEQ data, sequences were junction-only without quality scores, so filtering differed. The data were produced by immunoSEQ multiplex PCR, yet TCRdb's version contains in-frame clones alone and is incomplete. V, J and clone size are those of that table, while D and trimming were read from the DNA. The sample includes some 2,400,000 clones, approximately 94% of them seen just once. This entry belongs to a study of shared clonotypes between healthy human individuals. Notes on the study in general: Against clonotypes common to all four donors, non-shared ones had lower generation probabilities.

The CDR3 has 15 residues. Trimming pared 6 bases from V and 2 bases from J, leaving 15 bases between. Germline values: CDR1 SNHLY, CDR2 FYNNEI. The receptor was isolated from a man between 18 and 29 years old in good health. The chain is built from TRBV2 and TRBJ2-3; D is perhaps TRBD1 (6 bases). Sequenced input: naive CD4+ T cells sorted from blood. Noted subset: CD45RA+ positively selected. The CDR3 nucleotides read TGTGCCAGCAGACCCGACAGGACTTTCACAGATACGCAGTATTTT. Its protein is CASRPDRTFTDTQYF.